Listed below are T cell receptor beta chains from one sample, sequenced in a study of metastatic and nonmetastatic thyroid tumors. TCRdb re-called clones via MiXCR from the PCR reads. The sample has approximately 15,000 clones, around 21% seen once. Sequenced: adjacent normal tissue. These receptors came from a female donor with papillary thyroid cancer or a benign thyroid nodule (not recorded which). Some clones in this sample may be carry-over from other donors' samples. The CDR3 runs from the conserved cysteine through the conserved F or W.

v_gene: TRBV5-1; j_gene: TRBJ2-5; CDR3aa: CASSVQAPSQETQYF
v_gene: TRBV2; j_gene: TRBJ1-5; CDR3aa: CASGVSRTGNSNQPQHF
v_gene: TRBV6-9; j_gene: TRBJ2-2; CDR3aa: CASSYSGTETGELFF
v_gene: TRBV28; j_gene: TRBJ1-1; CDR3aa: CASSSRLGTEAFF
v_gene: TRBV10-3; j_gene: TRBJ2-2; CDR3aa: CAISERLAGGAGELFF
v_gene: TRBV27; j_gene: TRBJ1-1; CDR3aa: CASSLIRNTEAFF
v_gene: TRBV12-3/TRBV12-4; j_gene: TRBJ2-7; CDR3aa: CASSLVMGRAYEQYF
v_gene: TRBV12-3/TRBV12-4; j_gene: TRBJ2-3; CDR3aa: CASSFSAGRGTDTQYF
v_gene: TRBV6-6; j_gene: TRBJ2-3; CDR3aa: CASTFSRQGPSTDTQYF
v_gene: TRBV19; j_gene: TRBJ2-2; CDR3aa: CASSIRGAGGELFF
v_gene: TRBV11-2; j_gene: TRBJ1-2; CDR3aa: CASSLTTVTGHYGYTF
v_gene: TRBV28; j_gene: TRBJ2-2; CDR3aa: CASSLSRPPGELFF
v_gene: TRBV7-9; j_gene: TRBJ2-5; CDR3aa: CASSLPGGETQYF
v_gene: TRBV6-2/TRBV6-3; j_gene: TRBJ1-1; CDR3aa: CASSYQGAVRAFF
v_gene: TRBV12-3/TRBV12-4; j_gene: TRBJ2-2; CDR3aa: CASSLSVGLAGYTGELFF
v_gene: TRBV11-2; j_gene: TRBJ2-1; CDR3aa: CASSEGTRLGRIYNEQFF
v_gene: TRBV28; j_gene: TRBJ2-7; CDR3aa: CASRGQGHEQYF
v_gene: TRBV20-1; j_gene: TRBJ1-6; CDR3aa: CSARGTSNSPLHF
v_gene: TRBV20-1; j_gene: TRBJ1-5; CDR3aa: CSARDVKGQGGQPQHF
v_gene: TRBV5-1; j_gene: TRBJ2-1; CDR3aa: CASSLEGSFRGYNEQFF
v_gene: TRBV6-1; j_gene: TRBJ1-3; CDR3aa: CASRRGTGNTIYF
v_gene: TRBV25-1; j_gene: TRBJ2-3; CDR3aa: CASRDITDTQYF
v_gene: TRBV11-1; j_gene: TRBJ2-1; CDR3aa: CASSSEGDPGQSYNEQFF
v_gene: TRBV6-1; j_gene: TRBJ1-6; CDR3aa: CASSQDEMGGDSPLHF
v_gene: TRBV12-3/TRBV12-4; j_gene: TRBJ1-6; CDR3aa: CASRTGPDNSPLHF
v_gene: TRBV30; j_gene: TRBJ2-7; CDR3aa: CAWTKGYEQYF
v_gene: TRBV20-1; j_gene: TRBJ2-1; CDR3aa: CSAKRDLANNEQFF
v_gene: TRBV18; j_gene: TRBJ1-5; CDR3aa: CASSPDRDQPQHF
v_gene: TRBV28; j_gene: TRBJ2-7; CDR3aa: CASQPGTGLIGGYEQYF
v_gene: TRBV28; j_gene: TRBJ2-1; CDR3aa: CATPRGQIADEQFF
v_gene: TRBV12-3/TRBV12-4; j_gene: TRBJ2-1; CDR3aa: CASSLDRGDNEQFF
v_gene: TRBV11-1; j_gene: TRBJ2-1; CDR3aa: CASSLTTTPRNEQFF
v_gene: TRBV30; j_gene: TRBJ2-1; CDR3aa: CAWSVRGANEQFF
v_gene: TRBV12-3/TRBV12-4; j_gene: TRBJ2-1; CDR3aa: CVSSWDGRQFF
v_gene: TRBV20-1; j_gene: TRBJ2-7; CDR3aa: CSAQDGGSYEQYF
v_gene: TRBV6-1; j_gene: TRBJ1-2; CDR3aa: CASNKPGNYGYTF
v_gene: TRBV20-1; j_gene: TRBJ1-3; CDR3aa: CSARTDPVNTIYF
v_gene: TRBV3-1; j_gene: TRBJ1-2; CDR3aa: CASTKEDTGGGYTF
v_gene: TRBV20-1; j_gene: TRBJ2-3; CDR3aa: CSASRAGGSDTQYF
v_gene: TRBV3-1; j_gene: TRBJ2-3; CDR3aa: CASSHRLAGGLTDTQYF
v_gene: TRBV7-2; j_gene: TRBJ2-7; CDR3aa: CASSLVYEQYF
v_gene: TRBV18; j_gene: TRBJ1-3; CDR3aa: CASSPPLTAGNTIYF
v_gene: TRBV25-1; j_gene: TRBJ1-2; CDR3aa: CASSQGLGGYTF
v_gene: TRBV13; j_gene: TRBJ2-1; CDR3aa: CASSFNRGGYNEQFF
v_gene: TRBV7-2; j_gene: TRBJ2-3; CDR3aa: CASSKRASDTQYF
v_gene: TRBV5-1; j_gene: TRBJ1-4; CDR3aa: CASSFSQGDEKLFF
v_gene: TRBV6-1; j_gene: TRBJ1-2; CDR3aa: CASSESNYGYTF
v_gene: TRBV12-3/TRBV12-4; j_gene: TRBJ1-5; CDR3aa: CASSFGEGGQPQHF
v_gene: TRBV25-1; j_gene: TRBJ1-5; CDR3aa: CASPVGQDGNQPQHF
v_gene: TRBV6-1; j_gene: TRBJ1-1; CDR3aa: CASSEAPYTEAFF
v_gene: TRBV20-1; j_gene: TRBJ1-2; CDR3aa: CSAPWGESDYGYTF
v_gene: TRBV6-1; j_gene: TRBJ1-5; CDR3aa: CASRPGTGVGQPQHF
v_gene: TRBV12-3/TRBV12-4; j_gene: TRBJ2-1; CDR3aa: CASSFGSSYNEQFF
v_gene: TRBV19; j_gene: TRBJ2-7; CDR3aa: CASSRPGQGFYEQYF
v_gene: TRBV20-1; j_gene: TRBJ2-1; CDR3aa: CSAPSYNEQFF
v_gene: TRBV27; j_gene: TRBJ1-6; CDR3aa: CASSLKEAKHNSPLDF
v_gene: TRBV27; j_gene: TRBJ2-5; CDR3aa: CASSSPRGLAGAETQYF
v_gene: TRBV7-3; j_gene: TRBJ1-2; CDR3aa: CASSPGQTSGYGYTF